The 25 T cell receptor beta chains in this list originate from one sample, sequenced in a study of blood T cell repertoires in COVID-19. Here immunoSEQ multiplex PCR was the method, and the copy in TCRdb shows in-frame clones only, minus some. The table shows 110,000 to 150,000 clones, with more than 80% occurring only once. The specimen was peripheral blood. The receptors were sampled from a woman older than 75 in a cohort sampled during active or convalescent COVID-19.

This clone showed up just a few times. The CDR3 DNA is TGTGCCAGCAGCCAAGATAATGTGCGGCAGGGCCCCAATCAGCCCCAGCATTTT. Encoded protein: CASSQDNVRQGPNQPQHF. The chain carries TRBV3-1 (or the pseudogene TRBV3-2) and TRBJ1-5; D perhaps matches TRBD1 (5 bases). Per the germline V gene, CDR1 is LGHDT and CDR2 is YNNKEL (reference sequence). V lost 0 bases to trimming and J lost 3 bases, with 18 bases between them. This CDR3 is 18 amino acids long.

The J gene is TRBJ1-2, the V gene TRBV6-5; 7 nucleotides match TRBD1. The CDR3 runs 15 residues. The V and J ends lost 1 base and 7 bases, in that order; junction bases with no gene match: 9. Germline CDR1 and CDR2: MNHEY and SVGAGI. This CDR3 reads CASSYLTEGAGGYTF. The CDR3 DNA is TGTGCCAGCAGTTACTTAACCGAGGGGGCGGGTGGCTACACCTTC.

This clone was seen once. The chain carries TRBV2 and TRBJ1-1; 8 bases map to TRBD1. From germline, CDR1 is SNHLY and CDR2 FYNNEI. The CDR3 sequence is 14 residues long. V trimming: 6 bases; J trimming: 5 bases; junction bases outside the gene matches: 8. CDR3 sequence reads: CASRKDRAVTEAFF. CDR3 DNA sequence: TGTGCCAGCAGGAAGGACAGGGCGGTTACTGAAGCTTTCTTT.

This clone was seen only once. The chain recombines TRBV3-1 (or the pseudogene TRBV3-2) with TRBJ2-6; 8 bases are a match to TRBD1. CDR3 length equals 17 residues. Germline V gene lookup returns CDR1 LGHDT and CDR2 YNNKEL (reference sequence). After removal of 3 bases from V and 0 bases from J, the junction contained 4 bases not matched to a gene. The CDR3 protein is CASSHRQGLSGANVLTF. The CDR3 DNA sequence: TGTGCCAGCAGCCACCGACAGGGGCTCTCTGGGGCCAACGTCCTGACTTTC.

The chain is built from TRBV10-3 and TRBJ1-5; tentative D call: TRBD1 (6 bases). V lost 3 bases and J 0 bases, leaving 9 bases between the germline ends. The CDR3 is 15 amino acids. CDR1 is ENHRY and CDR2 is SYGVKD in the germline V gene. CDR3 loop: CAISEGGYSNQPQHF. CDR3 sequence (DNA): TGTGCCATCAGTGAAGGGGGTTATAGCAATCAGCCCCAGCATTTT.

The CDR3 protein is CASGGIAGGWGTQYF. The CDR3 DNA is TGTGCCAGCGGCGGCATAGCGGGGGGCTGGGGGACCCAGTACTTC. This chain connects TRBV2 to TRBJ2-5, with 10 bases lining up with TRBD2. Germline CDR1 and CDR2: SNHLY and FYNNEI. The CDR3 covers 15 residues. The ends lost 8 bases at V and 7 bases at J; junction bases unmatched: 13.

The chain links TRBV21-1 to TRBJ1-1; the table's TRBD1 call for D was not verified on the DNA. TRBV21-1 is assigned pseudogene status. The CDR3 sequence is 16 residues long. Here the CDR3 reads CASSKATPGMNTEAFF. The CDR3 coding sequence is TGTGCCAGCAGCAAAGCCACTCCAGGAATGAACACTGAAGCTTTCTTT.

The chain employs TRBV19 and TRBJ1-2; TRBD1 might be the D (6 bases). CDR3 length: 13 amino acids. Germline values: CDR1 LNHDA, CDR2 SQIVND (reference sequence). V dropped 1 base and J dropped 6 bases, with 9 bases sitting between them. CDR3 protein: CASSIAGGDGYTF. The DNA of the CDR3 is TGTGCCAGTAGTATAGCGGGGGGCGATGGCTACACCTTC.

DNA for the CDR3: TGTGCCAGCAGTGAATATCCTACAGATGGCTACACCTTC. Its translation: CASSEYPTDGYTF. V and J are TRBV25-1 and TRBJ1-2; D uncertain. The CDR3 is 13 residues long. The V and J ends lost 0 bases and 6 bases respectively, with 8 bases between them. Germline lookup yields CDR1 MGHDK and CDR2 SYGVNS.

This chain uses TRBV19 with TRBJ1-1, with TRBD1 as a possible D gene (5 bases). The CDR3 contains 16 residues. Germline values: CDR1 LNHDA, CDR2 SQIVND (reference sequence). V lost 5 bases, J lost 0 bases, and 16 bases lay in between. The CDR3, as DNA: TGTGCCAGTAGTCCACGGATGACAGAGCTGAACACTGAAGCTTTCTTT. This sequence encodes CASSPRMTELNTEAFF.

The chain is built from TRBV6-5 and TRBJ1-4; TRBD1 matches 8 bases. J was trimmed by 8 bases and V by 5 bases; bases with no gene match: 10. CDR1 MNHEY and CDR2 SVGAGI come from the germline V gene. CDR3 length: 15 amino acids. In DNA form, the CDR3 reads TGTGCCAGCAGTCGCCAGGACAGGGTTCGGGAAAAACTGTTTTTT. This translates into CASSRQDRVREKLFF.

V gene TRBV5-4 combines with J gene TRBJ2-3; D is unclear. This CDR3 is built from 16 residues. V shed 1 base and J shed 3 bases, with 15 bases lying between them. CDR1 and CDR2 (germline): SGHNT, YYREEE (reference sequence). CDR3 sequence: CASSLFVTGLTDTQYF. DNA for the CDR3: TGTGCCAGCAGCTTGTTCGTCACGGGTCTTACAGATACGCAGTATTTT. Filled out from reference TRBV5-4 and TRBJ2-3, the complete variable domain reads ETGVTQSPTHLIKTRGQQVTLRCSSQSGHNTVSWYQQALGQGPQFIFQYYREEENGRGNFPPRFSGLQFPNYSSELNVNALELDDSALYLCASSLFVTGLTDTQYFGPGTRLTVL.

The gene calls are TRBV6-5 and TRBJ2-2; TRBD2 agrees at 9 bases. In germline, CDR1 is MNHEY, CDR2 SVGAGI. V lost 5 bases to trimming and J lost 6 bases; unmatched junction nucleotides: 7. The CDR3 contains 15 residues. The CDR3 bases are TGTGCCAGCAGTCCAACCGGGACTAGCCCCGGGGAGCTGTTTTTT. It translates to CASSPTGTSPGELFF.

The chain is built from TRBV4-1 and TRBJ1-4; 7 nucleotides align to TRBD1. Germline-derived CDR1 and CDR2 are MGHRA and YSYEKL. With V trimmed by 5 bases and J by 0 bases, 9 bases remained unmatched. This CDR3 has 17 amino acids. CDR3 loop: CASSFRTGVATNEKLFF. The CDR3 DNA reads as TGCGCCAGCAGCTTCCGGACAGGTGTTGCAACTAATGAAAAACTGTTTTTT.

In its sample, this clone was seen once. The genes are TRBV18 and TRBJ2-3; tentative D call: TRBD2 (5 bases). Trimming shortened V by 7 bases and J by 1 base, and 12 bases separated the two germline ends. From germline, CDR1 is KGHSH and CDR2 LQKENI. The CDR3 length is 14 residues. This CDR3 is CASFLGLGTDTQYF. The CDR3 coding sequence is TGTGCCAGCTTCCTTGGACTGGGCACAGATACGCAGTATTTT.

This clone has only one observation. CDR3 region: CASSPKSGGLTDTQYF. In nucleotides, the CDR3 is TGCGCCAGCAGCCCAAAAAGCGGGGGACTCACAGATACGCAGTATTTT. The V and J genes are TRBV4-1 and TRBJ2-3, with TRBD2 matching over 8 bases. The germline V gene has CDR1 MGHRA and CDR2 YSYEKL. CDR3 length: 16 residues. V lost 4 bases, J lost 2 bases, and 8 bases stayed unmatched.

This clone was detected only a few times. For the CDR3, the DNA is TGTGCCATCAGCCCACAGGGTGACTATGGCTACACCTTC. Protein sequence: CAISPQGDYGYTF. The chain joins TRBV10-3 to TRBJ1-2, with TRBD1 as a possible D gene (6 bases). Germline CDR1 reads ENHRY; CDR2 reads SYGVKD. Trimming removed 6 bases at V and 3 bases at J, with 11 bases between. The CDR3 has 13 residues.

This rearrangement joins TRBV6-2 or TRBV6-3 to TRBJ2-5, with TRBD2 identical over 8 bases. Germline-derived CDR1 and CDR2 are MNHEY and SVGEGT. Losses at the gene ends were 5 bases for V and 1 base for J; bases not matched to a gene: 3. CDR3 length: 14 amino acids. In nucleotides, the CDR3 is TGTGCCAGCAGTCCCGGGGGGGCCCAAGAGACCCAGTACTTC. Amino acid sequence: CASSPGGAQETQYF.

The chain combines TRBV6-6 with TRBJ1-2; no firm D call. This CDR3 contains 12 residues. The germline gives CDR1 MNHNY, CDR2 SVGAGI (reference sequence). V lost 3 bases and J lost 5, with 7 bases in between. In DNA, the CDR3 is TGTGCCAGCAGTTATGGCACATATGGCTACACCTTC. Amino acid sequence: CASSYGTYGYTF.

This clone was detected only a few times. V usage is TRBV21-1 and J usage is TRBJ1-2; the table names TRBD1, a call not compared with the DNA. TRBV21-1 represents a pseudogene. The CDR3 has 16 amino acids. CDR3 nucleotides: TGTGCCAGCAGCGGGGGAGGGACAGGGGGCGCCTATGGCTACACCTTC. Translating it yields CASSGGGTGGAYGYTF.

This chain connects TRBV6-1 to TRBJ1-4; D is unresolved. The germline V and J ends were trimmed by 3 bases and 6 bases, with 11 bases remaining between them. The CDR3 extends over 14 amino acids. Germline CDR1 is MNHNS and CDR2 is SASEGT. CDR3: CASSDPRRDEKLFF. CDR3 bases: TGTGCCAGCAGTGACCCTAGGAGGGATGAAAAACTGTTTTTT.

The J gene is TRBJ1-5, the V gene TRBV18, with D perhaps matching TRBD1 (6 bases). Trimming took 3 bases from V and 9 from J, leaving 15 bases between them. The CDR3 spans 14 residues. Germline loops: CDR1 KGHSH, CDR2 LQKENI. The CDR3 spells CASSPGTRGGPQHF. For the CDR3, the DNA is TGTGCCAGCTCACCCGGGACACGGGGGGGGCCCCAGCATTTT.

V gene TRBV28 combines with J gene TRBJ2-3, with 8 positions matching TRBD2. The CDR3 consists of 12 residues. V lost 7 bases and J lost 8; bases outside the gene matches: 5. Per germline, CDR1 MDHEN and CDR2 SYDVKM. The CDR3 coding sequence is TGTGCCAGCAAGCACCGGGGGGGTACGCAGTATTTT. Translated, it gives CASKHRGGTQYF.

The CDR3 sequence is CASSPPGSGTEAFF. CDR3 nucleotides: TGTGCCAGCTCACCACCCGGGTCAGGGACTGAAGCTTTCTTT. The chain recombines TRBV18 with TRBJ1-1, with D perhaps matching TRBD1 (5 bases). V was shortened by 0 bases and J by 5 bases, with 10 bases between the two germline ends. Germline V lookup: CDR1 KGHSH, CDR2 LQKENI. The CDR3 totals 14 residues.

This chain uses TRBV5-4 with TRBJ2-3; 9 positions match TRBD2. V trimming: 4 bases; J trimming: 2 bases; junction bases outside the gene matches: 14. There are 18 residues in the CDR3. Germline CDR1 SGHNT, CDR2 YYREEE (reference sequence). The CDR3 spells CASSPLQTPSGATDTQYF. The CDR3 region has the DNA TGTGCCAGCAGCCCACTCCAGACACCTAGCGGGGCCACAGATACGCAGTATTTT.